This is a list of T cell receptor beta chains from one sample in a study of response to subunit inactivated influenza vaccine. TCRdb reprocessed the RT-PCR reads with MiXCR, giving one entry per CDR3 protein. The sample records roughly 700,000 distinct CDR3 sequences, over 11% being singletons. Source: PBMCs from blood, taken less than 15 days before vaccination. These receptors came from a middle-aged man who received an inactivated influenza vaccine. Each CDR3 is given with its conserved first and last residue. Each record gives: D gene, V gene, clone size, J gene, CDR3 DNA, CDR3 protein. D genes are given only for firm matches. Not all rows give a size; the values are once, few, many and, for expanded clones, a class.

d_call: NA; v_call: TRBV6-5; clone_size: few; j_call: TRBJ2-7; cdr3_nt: TGTGCCAGCAGGAACCCCGGATACGAGCAGTACTTC; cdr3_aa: CASRNPGYEQYF
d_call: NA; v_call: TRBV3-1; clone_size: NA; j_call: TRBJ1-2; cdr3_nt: TGTGCCAGCAGCCAATCAGTCACAGGGCCTTATGGCTACACCTTC; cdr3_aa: CASSQSVTGPYGYTF
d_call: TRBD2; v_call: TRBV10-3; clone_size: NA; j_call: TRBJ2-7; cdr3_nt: TGTGCCATCAGTGAGTCGCCTAGGACTAGCGGGGAAGAGCAGTACTTC; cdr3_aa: CAISESPRTSGEEQYF
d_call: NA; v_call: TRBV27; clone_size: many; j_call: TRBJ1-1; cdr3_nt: TGTGCCAGCAGAAAACAGGGTTTGAACACTGAAGCTTTCTTT; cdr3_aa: CASRKQGLNTEAFF
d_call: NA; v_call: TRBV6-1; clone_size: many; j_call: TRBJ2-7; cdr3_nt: TGTGCCAGCAGTGAATATTCCGGGACCATCTACGAGCAGTACTTC; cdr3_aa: CASSEYSGTIYEQYF
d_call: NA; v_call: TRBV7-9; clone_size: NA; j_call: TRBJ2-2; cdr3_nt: TGTGCCAGCAGCTTAGAAACAGCGAACACCGGGGAGCTGTTTTTT; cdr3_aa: CASSLETANTGELFF
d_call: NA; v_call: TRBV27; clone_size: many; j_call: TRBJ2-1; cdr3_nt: TGTGCCAGCAGTCGCACCGGGGGGCCGAATGAGCAGTTCTTC; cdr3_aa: CASSRTGGPNEQFF
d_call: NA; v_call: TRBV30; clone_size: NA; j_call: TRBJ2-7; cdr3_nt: TGTGCCGGGGGAATGCAAGGGCCGCTCAGCGAGCAGTACTTC; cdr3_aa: CAGGMQGPLSEQYF
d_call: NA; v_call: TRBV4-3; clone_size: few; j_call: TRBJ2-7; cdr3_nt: TGCGCCAGCAGCCAAGTGAGGGGAAGCCCTAGCTCCTACGAGCAGTACTTC; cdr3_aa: CASSQVRGSPSSYEQYF
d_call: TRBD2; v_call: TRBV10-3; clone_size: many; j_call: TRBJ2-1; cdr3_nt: TGTGCCATCAGTCCAAGCGGGGCCCCCCTCTTTGAGCAGTTCTTC; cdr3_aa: CAISPSGAPLFEQFF
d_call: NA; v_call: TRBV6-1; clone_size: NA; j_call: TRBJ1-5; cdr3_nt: TGTGCCAGCAGTCCCCGGACCTCGAGTGGCAATCAGCCCCAGCATTTT; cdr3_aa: CASSPRTSSGNQPQHF
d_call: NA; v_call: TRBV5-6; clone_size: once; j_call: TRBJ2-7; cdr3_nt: TGTGCCAGCAGCACCGGGACCCTCTCCTACGAGCAGTACTTC; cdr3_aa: CASSTGTLSYEQYF
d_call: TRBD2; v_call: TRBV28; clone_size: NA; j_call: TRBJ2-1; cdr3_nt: TGTGCCAGCTCCGCGCTAGCGGGAGTTAATGAGCAGTTCTTC; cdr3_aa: CASSALAGVNEQFF
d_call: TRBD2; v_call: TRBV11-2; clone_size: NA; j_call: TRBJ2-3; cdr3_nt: TGTGCCAGCAGCTTAGTGGCATTCGGGACTATCGTAACAGATACGCAGTATTTT; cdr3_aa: CASSLVAFGTIVTDTQYF